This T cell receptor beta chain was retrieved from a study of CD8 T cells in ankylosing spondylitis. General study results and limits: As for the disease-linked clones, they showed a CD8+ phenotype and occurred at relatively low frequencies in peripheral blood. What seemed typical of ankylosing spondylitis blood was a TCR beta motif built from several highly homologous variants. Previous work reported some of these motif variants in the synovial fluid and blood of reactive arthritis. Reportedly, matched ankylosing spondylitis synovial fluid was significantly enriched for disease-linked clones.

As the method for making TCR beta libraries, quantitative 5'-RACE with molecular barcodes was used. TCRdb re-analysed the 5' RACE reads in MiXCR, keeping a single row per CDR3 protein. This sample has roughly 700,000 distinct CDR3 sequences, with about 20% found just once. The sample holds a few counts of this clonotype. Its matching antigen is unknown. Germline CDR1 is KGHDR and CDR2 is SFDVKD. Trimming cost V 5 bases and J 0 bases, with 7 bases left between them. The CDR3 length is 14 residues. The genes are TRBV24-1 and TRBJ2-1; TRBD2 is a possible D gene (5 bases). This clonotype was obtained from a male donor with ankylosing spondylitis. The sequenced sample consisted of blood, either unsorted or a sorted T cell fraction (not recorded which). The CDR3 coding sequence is TGTGCCACCAGTGTTGGGAGCTCCTACAATGAGCAGTTCTTC. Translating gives CATSVGSSYNEQFF.